This T cell receptor beta chain appears in the sequencing data of a study of Ad26.COV2.S vaccination and SARS-CoV-2 variants. Study information: A participant enrolled in the COV1001 Ad26.COV2.S trial arm provided the sample. The authors gave Ad26.COV2.S intramuscularly, either once or twice 56 days apart.

Treatment given: about 20 received Ad26.COV2.S at low or high dose, single or two shots; 5 received placebo; per-sample allocation not given. Specimen acquisition occurred on day 63 following the initial vaccine or placebo injection. CDR1 and CDR2 (germline): KGHDR, SFDVKD. The CDR3 is 15 residues long. Trimming took off 5 bases at V and 1 base at J, with 13 bases between the two ends. TCRdb's copy holds only in-frame clones and misses some; the assay was immunoSEQ multiplex PCR. In the table there are around 450,000 clones, 90% of which are singletons. Sequenced here: peripheral blood, sampled in a trial of Ad26.COV2.S vaccine versus placebo. The sequence derives from a person aged 18-65 years who received the Ad26.COV2.S COVID-19 vaccine or a placebo. The chain joins TRBV24-1 to TRBJ1-2, with D perhaps matching TRBD1 (6 bases). The CDR3 DNA is TGTGCCACCAGTGTCTCTACAGGGAGTAACTATGGCTACACCTTC. Its translation: CATSVSTGSNYGYTF.